The clone carrying this T cell receptor beta chain occurred a few times. Its antigen is unidentified. This record comes from a study of cytomegalovirus exposure and HLA in healthy donors. Broader study findings: A classifier reportedly called cytomegalovirus status with high sensitivity and specificity. Cytomegalovirus association was listed for under 200 TCR beta chains. Whilst most TCR sequences proved rare, a subset of public TCRs occurred across many donors.

Produced via immunoSEQ multiplex PCR; TCRdb's table is partial and in-frame only. The sample records roughly 150,000 clones, 90% to 95% being singletons. The TCR was taken from a man aged 18 to 30 in good health and CMV-seronegative. The source material was PBMCs.

DNA for the CDR3: TGTGCCAGCAGCTTAGACAGGACGCGTGGCTACACCTTC. Its protein product is CASSLDRTRGYTF. The genes are TRBV27 and TRBJ1-2; tentatively, D is TRBD1 (6 bases). The CDR3 has 13 amino acids. Germline CDR1 is MNHEY and CDR2 is SMNVEV (reference sequence). The V end lost 6 bases, the J end lost 7 bases, and 15 bases lay between the germline ends.